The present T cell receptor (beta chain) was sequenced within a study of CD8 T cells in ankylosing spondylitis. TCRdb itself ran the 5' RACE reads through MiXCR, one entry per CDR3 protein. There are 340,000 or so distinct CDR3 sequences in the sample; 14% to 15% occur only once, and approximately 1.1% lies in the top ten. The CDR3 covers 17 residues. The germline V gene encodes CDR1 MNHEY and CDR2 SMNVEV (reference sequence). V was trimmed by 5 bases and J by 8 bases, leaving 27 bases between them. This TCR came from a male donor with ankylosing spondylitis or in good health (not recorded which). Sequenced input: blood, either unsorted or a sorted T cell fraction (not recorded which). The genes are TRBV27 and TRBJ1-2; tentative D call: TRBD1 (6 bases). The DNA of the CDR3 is TGTGCCAGCAGTCCCGACGTGGCAGGGGCCCTCAGGGGCGGCTACACCTTC. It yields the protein CASSPDVAGALRGGYTF.